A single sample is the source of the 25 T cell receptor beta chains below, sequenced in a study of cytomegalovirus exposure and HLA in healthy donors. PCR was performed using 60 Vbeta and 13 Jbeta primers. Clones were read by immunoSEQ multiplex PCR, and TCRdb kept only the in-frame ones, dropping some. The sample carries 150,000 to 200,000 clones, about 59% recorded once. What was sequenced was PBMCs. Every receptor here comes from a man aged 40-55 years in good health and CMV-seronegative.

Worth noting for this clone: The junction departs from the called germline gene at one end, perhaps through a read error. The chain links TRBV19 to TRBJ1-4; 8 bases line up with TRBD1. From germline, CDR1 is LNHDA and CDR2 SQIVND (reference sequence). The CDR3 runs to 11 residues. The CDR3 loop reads CASSTGDRYTF. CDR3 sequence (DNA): TGTGCCAGTAGTACAGGGGACAGGTACACTTTT.

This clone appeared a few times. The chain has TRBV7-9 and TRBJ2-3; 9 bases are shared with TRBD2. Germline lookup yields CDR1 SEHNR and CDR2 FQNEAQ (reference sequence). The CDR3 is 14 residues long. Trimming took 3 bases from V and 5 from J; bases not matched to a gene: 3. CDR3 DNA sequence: TGTGCCAGCAGCTTGACTAGCGGAATAGATACGCAGTATTTT. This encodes CASSLTSGIDTQYF. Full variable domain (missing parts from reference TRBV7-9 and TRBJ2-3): DTGVSQNPRHKITKRGQNVTFRCDPISEHNRLYWYRQTLGQGPEFLTYFQNEAQLEKSRLLSDRFSAERPKGSFSTLEIQRTEQGDSAMYLCASSLTSGIDTQYFGPGTRLTVL.

The chain's CDR3 is CASSLQAGAYNEQFF. The CDR3 DNA reads TGTGCCAGCAGTCTCCAAGCGGGAGCCTACAATGAGCAGTTCTTC. This sequence joins TRBV6-5 and TRBJ2-1; 8 bases align to TRBD2. Germline CDR1 MNHEY, CDR2 SVGAGI. The length of the CDR3 is 15 residues. V was pared by 5 bases and J by 2 bases, with 5 bases of the junction left unmatched.

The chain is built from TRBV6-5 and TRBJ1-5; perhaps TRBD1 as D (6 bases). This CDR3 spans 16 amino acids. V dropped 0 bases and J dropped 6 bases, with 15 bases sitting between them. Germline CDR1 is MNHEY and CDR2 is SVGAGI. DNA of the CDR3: TGTGCCAGCAGTTACTCGAAACAGGGAGGGGGTCAGCCCCAGCATTTT. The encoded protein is CASSYSKQGGGQPQHF.

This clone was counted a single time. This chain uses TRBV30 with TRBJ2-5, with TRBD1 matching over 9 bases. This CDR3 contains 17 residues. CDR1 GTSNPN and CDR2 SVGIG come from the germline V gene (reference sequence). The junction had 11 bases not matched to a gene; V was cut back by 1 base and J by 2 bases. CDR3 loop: CAWSDRQGDPFQETQYF. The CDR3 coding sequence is TGTGCCTGGAGTGATCGACAGGGGGACCCTTTTCAAGAGACCCAGTACTTC.

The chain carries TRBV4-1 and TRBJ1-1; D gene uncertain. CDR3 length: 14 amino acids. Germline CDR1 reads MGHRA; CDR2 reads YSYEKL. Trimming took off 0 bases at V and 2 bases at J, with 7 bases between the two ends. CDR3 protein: CASSQEADNTEAFF. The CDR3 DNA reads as TGCGCCAGCAGCCAAGAGGCTGATAACACTGAAGCTTTCTTT.

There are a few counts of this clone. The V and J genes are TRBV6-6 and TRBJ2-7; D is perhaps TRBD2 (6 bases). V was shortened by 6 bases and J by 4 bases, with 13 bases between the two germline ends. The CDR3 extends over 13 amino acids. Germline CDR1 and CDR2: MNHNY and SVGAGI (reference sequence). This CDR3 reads CASRDPGRYEQYF. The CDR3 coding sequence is TGTGCCAGCAGGGATCCAGGGAGGTACGAGCAGTACTTC.

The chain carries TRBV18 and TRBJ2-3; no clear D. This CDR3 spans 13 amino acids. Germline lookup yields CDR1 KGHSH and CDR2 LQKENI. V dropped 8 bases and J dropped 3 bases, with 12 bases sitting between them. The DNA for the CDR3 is TGTGCCAGCCTCCCTCGTGTGACAGATACGCAGTATTTT. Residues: CASLPRVTDTQYF.

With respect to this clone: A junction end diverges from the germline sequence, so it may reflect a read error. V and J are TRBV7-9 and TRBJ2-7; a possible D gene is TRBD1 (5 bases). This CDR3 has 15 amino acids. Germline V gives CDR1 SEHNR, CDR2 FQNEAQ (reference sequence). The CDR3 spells CSSTLRGTGTYEQYF. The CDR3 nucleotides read TGTTCCAGCACCCTAAGGGGTACAGGAACCTACGAGCAGTACTTC.

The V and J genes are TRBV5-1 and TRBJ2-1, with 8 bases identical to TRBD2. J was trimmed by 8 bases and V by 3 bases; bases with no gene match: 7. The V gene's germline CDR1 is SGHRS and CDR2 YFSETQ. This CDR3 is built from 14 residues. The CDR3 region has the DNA TGCGCCAGCAGCTATCAGCGGGGGACGGATGAGCAGTTCTTC. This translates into CASSYQRGTDEQFF. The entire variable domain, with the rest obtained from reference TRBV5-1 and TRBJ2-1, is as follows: KAGVTQTPRYLIKTRGQQVTLSCSPISGHRSVSWYQQTPGQGLQFLFEYFSETQRNKGNFPGRFSGRQFSNSRSEMNVSTLELGDSALYLCASSYQRGTDEQFFGPGTRLTVL.

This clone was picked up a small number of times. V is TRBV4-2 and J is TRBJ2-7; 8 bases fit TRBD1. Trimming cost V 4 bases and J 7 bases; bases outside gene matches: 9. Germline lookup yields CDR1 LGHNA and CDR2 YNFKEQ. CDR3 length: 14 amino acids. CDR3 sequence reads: CASSPTGAIWEQYF. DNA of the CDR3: TGTGCCAGCAGCCCGACAGGGGCAATATGGGAGCAGTACTTC.

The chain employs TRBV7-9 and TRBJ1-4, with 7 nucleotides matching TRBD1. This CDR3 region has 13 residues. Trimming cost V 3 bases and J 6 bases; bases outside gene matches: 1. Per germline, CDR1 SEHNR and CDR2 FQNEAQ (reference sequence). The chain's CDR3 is CASSLGQYEKLFF. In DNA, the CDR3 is TGTGCCAGCAGCTTGGGACAGTATGAAAAACTGTTTTTT. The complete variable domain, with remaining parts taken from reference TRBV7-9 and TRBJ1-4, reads DTGVSQNPRHKITKRGQNVTFRCDPISEHNRLYWYRQTLGQGPEFLTYFQNEAQLEKSRLLSDRFSAERPKGSFSTLEIQRTEQGDSAMYLCASSLGQYEKLFFGSGTQLSVL.

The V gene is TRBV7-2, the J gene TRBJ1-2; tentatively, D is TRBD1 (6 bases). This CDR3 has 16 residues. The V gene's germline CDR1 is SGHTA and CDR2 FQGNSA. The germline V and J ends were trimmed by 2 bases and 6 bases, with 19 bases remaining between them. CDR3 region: CASSLRAVQAGDGYTF. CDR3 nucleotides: TGTGCCAGCAGCTTACGGGCGGTACAGGCAGGGGATGGCTACACCTTC.

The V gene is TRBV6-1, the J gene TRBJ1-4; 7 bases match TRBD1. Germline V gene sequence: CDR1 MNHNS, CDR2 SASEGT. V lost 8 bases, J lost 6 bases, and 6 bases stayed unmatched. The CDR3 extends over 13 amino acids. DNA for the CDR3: TGTGCCAGCTCCAGGGGGATGGATGAAAAACTGTTTTTT. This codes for CASSRGMDEKLFF.

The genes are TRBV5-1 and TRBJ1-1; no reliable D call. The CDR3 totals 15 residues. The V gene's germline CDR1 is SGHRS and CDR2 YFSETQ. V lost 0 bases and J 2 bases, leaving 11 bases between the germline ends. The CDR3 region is CASSLGAGKNTEAFF. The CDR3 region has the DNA TGCGCCAGCAGCTTGGGGGCGGGTAAAAACACTGAAGCTTTCTTT. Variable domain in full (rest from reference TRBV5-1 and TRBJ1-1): KAGVTQTPRYLIKTRGQQVTLSCSPISGHRSVSWYQQTPGQGLQFLFEYFSETQRNKGNFPGRFSGRQFSNSRSEMNVSTLELGDSALYLCASSLGAGKNTEAFFGQGTRLTVV.

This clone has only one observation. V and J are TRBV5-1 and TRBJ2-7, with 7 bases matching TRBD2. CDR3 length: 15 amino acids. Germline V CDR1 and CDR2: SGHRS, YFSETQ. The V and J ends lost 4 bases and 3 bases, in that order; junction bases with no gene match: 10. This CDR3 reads CASSAGVGTGYEQYF. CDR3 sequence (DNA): TGCGCCAGCAGCGCGGGGGTCGGGACCGGCTACGAGCAGTACTTC. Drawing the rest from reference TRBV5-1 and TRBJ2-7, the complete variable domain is KAGVTQTPRYLIKTRGQQVTLSCSPISGHRSVSWYQQTPGQGLQFLFEYFSETQRNKGNFPGRFSGRQFSNSRSEMNVSTLELGDSALYLCASSAGVGTGYEQYFGPGTRLTVT.

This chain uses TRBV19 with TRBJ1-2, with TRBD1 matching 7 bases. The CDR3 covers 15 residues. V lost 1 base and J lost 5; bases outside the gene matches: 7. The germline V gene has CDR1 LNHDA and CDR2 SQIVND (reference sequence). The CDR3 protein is CASSIAWTGDYGYTF. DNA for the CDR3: TGTGCCAGTAGTATAGCATGGACAGGCGATTATGGCTACACCTTC.

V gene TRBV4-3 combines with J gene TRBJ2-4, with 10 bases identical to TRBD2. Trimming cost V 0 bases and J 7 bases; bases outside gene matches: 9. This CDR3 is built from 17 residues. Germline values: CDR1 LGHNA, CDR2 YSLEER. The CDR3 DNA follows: TGCGCCAGCAGCCAAGACCCCGGACTAGCGGCTCGGAACATTCAGTACTTC. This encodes CASSQDPGLAARNIQYF.

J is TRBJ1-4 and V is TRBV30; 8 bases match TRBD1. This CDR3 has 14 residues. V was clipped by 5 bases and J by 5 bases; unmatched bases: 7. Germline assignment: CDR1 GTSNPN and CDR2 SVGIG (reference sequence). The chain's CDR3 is CAWQRGQENEKLFF. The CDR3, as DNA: TGTGCCTGGCAGAGGGGACAGGAAAATGAAAAACTGTTTTTT.

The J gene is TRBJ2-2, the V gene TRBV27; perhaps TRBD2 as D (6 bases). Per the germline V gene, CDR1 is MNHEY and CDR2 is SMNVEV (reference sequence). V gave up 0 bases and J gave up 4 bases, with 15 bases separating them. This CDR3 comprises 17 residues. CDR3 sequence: CASSLSSIADSTGELFF. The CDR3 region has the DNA TGTGCCAGCAGTTTATCGTCAATAGCGGATTCCACCGGGGAGCTGTTTTTT.

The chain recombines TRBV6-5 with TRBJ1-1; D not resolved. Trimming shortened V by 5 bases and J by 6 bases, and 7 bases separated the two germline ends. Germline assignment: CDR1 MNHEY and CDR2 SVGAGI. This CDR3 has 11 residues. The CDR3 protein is CASSVSPEAFF. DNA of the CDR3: TGTGCCAGCAGTGTGAGCCCTGAAGCTTTCTTT.

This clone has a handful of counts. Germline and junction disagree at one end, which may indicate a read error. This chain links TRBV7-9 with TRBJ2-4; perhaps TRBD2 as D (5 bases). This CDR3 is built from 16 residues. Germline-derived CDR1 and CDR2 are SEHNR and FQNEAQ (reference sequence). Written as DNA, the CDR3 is TGTTCCAGCAGCTTGGAATCCCCCGGACTTGTAAACATTCAGTACTTC. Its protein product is CSSSLESPGLVNIQYF.

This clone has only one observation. CDR3 nucleotides: TGTGCCAGCAGTGAAGGGCAGGGAAGCTACGAGCAGTACTTC. Protein sequence: CASSEGQGSYEQYF. This chain links TRBV2 with TRBJ2-7; the D gene is possibly TRBD1 (5 bases). The CDR3 loop spans 14 amino acids. The germline CDR1 and CDR2 sequences are SNHLY and FYNNEI. The germline V and J ends were trimmed by 1 base and 3 bases, with 10 bases remaining between them.

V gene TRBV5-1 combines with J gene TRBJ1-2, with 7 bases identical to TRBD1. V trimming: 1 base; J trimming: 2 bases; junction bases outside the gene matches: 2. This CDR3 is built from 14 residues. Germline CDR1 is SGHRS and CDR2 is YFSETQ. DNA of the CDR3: TGCGCCAGCAGCTTGACAGGGGCCAACTATGGCTACACCTTC. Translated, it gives CASSLTGANYGYTF. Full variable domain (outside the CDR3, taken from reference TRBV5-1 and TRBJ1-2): KAGVTQTPRYLIKTRGQQVTLSCSPISGHRSVSWYQQTPGQGLQFLFEYFSETQRNKGNFPGRFSGRQFSNSRSEMNVSTLELGDSALYLCASSLTGANYGYTFGSGTRLTVV.

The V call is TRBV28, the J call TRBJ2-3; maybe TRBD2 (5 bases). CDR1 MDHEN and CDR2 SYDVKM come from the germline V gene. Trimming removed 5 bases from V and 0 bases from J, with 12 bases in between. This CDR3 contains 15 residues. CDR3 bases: TGTGCCAGCAGTGACCGGGAATTTAGCACAGATACGCAGTATTTT. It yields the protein CASSDREFSTDTQYF.